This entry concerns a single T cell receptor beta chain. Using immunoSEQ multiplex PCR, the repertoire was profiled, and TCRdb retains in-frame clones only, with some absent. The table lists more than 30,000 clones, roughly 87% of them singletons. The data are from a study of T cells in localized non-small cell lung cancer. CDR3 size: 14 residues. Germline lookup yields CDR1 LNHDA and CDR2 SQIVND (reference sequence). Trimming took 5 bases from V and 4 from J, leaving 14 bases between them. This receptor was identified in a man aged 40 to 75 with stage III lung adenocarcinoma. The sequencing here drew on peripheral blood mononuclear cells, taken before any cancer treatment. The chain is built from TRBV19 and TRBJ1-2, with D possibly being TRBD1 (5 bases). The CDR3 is CASSPGRSSYGYTF. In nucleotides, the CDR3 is TGTGCCAGTAGTCCGGGACGTAGCTCCTATGGCTACACCTTC.